This note documents a single T cell receptor (beta chain) sequence. This clonotype appeared many times. This clone's antigen is unknown. Nothing much larger sits one base from this clone, and base qualities are not available. CDR1 and CDR2 (DFQATT, SNEGSKA) derive from the germline V gene (reference sequence). From its cysteine to its phenylalanine, the CDR3 spans 13 amino acids. Solely the CDR3 DNA is kept, with 39 bases framed from the first base. Sequencing used an Illumina NovaSeq 6000. Synthesis of TCR cDNA relied on 5'RACE template switching, a step that introduced a universal primer site along with unique molecular identifiers. cDNA synthesis was primed from both the TCR alpha and TCR beta constant segments. Library amplification involved two PCR steps, and the second step added sample barcodes and sequencing adapters. Sequencing of libraries was done on Illumina HiSeq 2500 (2x100 bp) or NovaSeq (2x150 bp). The source study handled its data this way. MIGEC handled demultiplexing of reads and collapsing into UMI consensus sequences, while MiXCR performed V(D)J alignment. Vaccine-responding clonotypes were defined with edgeR using replicate PBMC samples, requiring FDR below 0.01 and a log2 fold change above 5 up to day 15. Bulk clonotypes were assigned CD4 or CD8 identity according to which sequenced CD4 or CD8 repertoire held them at higher abundance. The public reads were quality trimmed at Q25 with fastp and then assembled into clones with MiXCR by TCRdb, keeping productive beta chains. One record per CDR3 amino acid sequence lists the most common genes and DNA. These V and J calls rely on TCRdb rather than the paper's analysis. The sample table records over 300,000 distinct CDR3 sequences; about 4% of these occur just once. The top ten hold approximately 23% of the sample.

This sample is drawn from a study of T cells after yellow fever vaccination (dated by TCRdb to about 2019). In terms of the full investigation: The SMART-Seq v4 Ultra Low Input RNA kit was used to prepare libraries from fractions with low cell numbers. To follow T-cell clones before and after both primary and booster YFV17D yellow fever vaccination, bulk TCR alpha and beta repertoires underwent longitudinal sequencing. Blood was collected at multiple timepoints before and after primary and secondary immunization, and bulk PBMC replicates and cell subsets were isolated. Two healthy male donors made up the cohort, one aged 18 to 30 years and the other aged 30 to 40 years. What the research found in general, with its limitations: A small share of clonotypes occurred in both CD4 and CD8 compartments, likely arising from convergent recombination. After the booster, most of the clones that had expanded following primary vaccination were detected again (roughly 96% of CD4 and 85% to 90% of CD8), which suggests that memory was broadly maintained. Compared with the primary T-cell response, the secondary T-cell response was weaker but faster, peaking on day 5 rather than day 15. Because abundant contaminating clonotypes from the bulk population could be contained in FACS-sorted repertoires, computational filtering was required. Only a couple of donors were included in the study, so the extent to which the findings can be generalized is limited.

Taken with the paper, the label for treatment or condition translates to: live attenuated yellow fever vaccine strain. At every blood-draw timepoint, two biological replicates of bulk PBMCs were collected. A standard Ficoll-Paque protocol was used to isolate PBMCs from peripheral blood. RNA was extracted with TriZol from bulk PBMCs, CD4 and CD8 fractions, and dextramer-positive and dextramer-negative fractions. This TCR was sampled from a man aged 18 to 30 who received the YFV17D yellow fever vaccine. Sequencing was performed on PBMCs, taken 5 days after the yellow fever booster vaccination. Recombination connected TRBV20-1 to TRBJ1-5, with no confident D gene call. CDR3 reads: CRDTRGDNQPQHF. The DNA sequence is as follows: TGCAGGGATACCCGGGGAGACAATCAGCCCCAGCATTTT.